These 23 T cell receptor beta chains were sequenced from one sample in a study of beta chain features in type 1 diabetes. Reverse transcription of all isolated RNA meant that expressed TCRB transcripts were sequenced. Here immunoSEQ multiplex PCR was the method, and the copy in TCRdb shows in-frame clones only, minus some. This table holds around 280,000 clones, around 7.3% found once. What was sequenced was central memory CD4+ T cells from blood. These receptors were taken from a woman aged 18-29 years in good health.

This clone appeared many times. The chain links TRBV7-2 to TRBJ2-7, with TRBD2 matching 8 bases. The trim removed 3 bases at V and 6 bases at J, leaving 16 bases unmatched. Germline values: CDR1 SGHTA, CDR2 FQGNSA. CDR3 length: 17 amino acids. The CDR3 here is CASSLASGSISMREQYF. CDR3 DNA sequence: TGTGCCAGCAGCTTGGCCAGCGGGAGTATTTCGATGCGCGAGCAGTACTTC.

V and J are TRBV4-3 and TRBJ1-6, with D maybe TRBD1 (6 bases). The CDR3 totals 17 residues. The V end lost 2 bases, the J end lost 7 bases, and 18 bases lay between the germline ends. Germline CDR1 is LGHNA and CDR2 is YSLEER. DNA of the CDR3: TGCGCCAGCAGCCAAATGAGCGGACAGTTTGCCAATTCACCCCTCCACTTT. Amino acid sequence: CASSQMSGQFANSPLHF.

The chain employs TRBV7-2 and TRBJ2-5; 7 bases are a match to TRBD1. The germline V gene has CDR1 SGHTA and CDR2 FQGNSA. The CDR3 runs to 14 residues. V gave up 5 bases and J gave up 13 bases; unmatched junction bases: 16. CDR3 DNA sequence: TGTGCCAGCAGCCTACTTTCCGGGACAGCACTTCCGTACTTC. It codes for CASSLLSGTALPYF.

This chain connects TRBV5-4 to TRBJ2-1, with D possibly called TRBD1 or TRBD2 (5 bases each). Germline V lookup: CDR1 SGHNT, CDR2 YYREEE (reference sequence). V was clipped by 0 bases and J by 0 bases, with 10 bases between them. The length of the CDR3 is 16 residues. The CDR3 region is CASSLGDGSSYNEQFF. The CDR3, as DNA: TGTGCCAGCAGCTTGGGGGACGGAAGCTCCTACAATGAGCAGTTCTTC.

The CDR3 sequence is CASSFDGSYNEQFF. The CDR3 region has the DNA TGTGCCAGCAGCTTTGATGGGTCCTACAATGAGCAGTTCTTC. The V and J genes are TRBV7-6 and TRBJ2-1; D not certain. The CDR3 totals 14 residues. V gave up 3 bases and J gave up 1 base, with 7 bases separating them. CDR1 is SGHVS and CDR2 is FNYEAQ in the germline V gene.

This clone appeared a few times. The gene calls are TRBV7-8 and TRBJ1-5; 9 bases align to TRBD1. The germline V gene encodes CDR1 SGHVS and CDR2 FQNEAQ. After removal of 5 bases from V and 6 bases from J, the junction contained 14 bases not matched to a gene. The CDR3 has 17 amino acids. CDR3 in DNA: TGTGCCAGCAGCCGGAGAAAGACCGGGACAGGGCTTCAGCCCCAGCATTTT. Its translation is CASSRRKTGTGLQPQHF. Based on the CDR3 plus reference TRBV7-8 and TRBJ1-5, the full variable domain is GAGVSQSPRYKVAKRGQDVALRCDPISGHVSLFWYQQALGQGPEFLTYFQNEAQLDKSGLPSDRFFAERPEGSVSTLKIQRTQQEDSAVYLCASSRRKTGTGLQPQHFGDGTRLSIL.

This clone was recorded many times. Other DNA sequences within the sample encode an identical CDR3. V usage is TRBV7-2 and J usage is TRBJ2-1; no reliable D call. Trimming took off 5 bases at V and 0 bases at J, with 8 bases between the two ends. This CDR3 is built from 14 residues. Per the germline V gene, CDR1 is SGHTA and CDR2 is FQGNSA. The CDR3 loop reads CASSLGPSYNEQFF. CDR3 sequence (DNA): TGTGCCAGCAGCCTCGGGCCCTCCTACAATGAGCAGTTCTTC.

J is TRBJ1-1 and V is TRBV7-9; the D is unclear. V lost 9 bases to trimming and J lost 1 base, with 15 bases between them. The CDR3 loop spans 14 amino acids. Germline lookup yields CDR1 SEHNR and CDR2 FQNEAQ (reference sequence). The CDR3 loop is CASTDGFSNTEAFF. For the CDR3, the DNA is TGTGCCAGTACGGACGGATTCTCGAACACTGAAGCTTTCTTT.

This clone was picked up many times. CDR3 amino acids: CATSPDRNYGYTF. Here the CDR3 DNA reads TGTGCCACCAGCCCGGACAGGAACTATGGCTACACCTTC. V and J are TRBV15 and TRBJ1-2; 7 positions agree with TRBD1. The V gene's germline CDR1 is LNHNV and CDR2 YYDKDF (reference sequence). The CDR3 totals 13 residues. V was pared by 5 bases and J by 2 bases, with 2 bases of the junction left unmatched. Filled out from reference TRBV15 and TRBJ1-2, the complete variable domain reads DAMVIQNPRYQVTQFGKPVTLSCSQTLNHNVMYWYQQKSSQAPKLLFHYYDKDFNNEADTPDNFQSRRPNTSFCFLDIRSPGLGDTAMYLCATSPDRNYGYTFGSGTRLTVV.

The chain has TRBV30 and TRBJ1-5; 8 nucleotides align to TRBD1. The length of the CDR3 is 13 residues. Trimming at V came to 2 bases and at J to 9 bases, leaving 6 bases not matched to a gene. Looked up from germline, CDR1 is GTSNPN and CDR2 is SVGIG (reference sequence). In DNA, the CDR3 is TGTGCCTGGAGTATACAGGGGGATCGGCCCCAGCATTTT. Translated, it gives CAWSIQGDRPQHF.

This clone was seen many times. The chain recombines TRBV19 with TRBJ1-1; a possible D gene is TRBD1 (6 bases). The CDR3 has 16 amino acids. Per the germline V gene, CDR1 is LNHDA and CDR2 is SQIVND (reference sequence). With 6 bases removed from V and 0 bases from J, the gap between germline ends came to 17 bases. The CDR3 reads CASRFSAGAMNTEAFF. CDR3 DNA: TGTGCCAGTAGGTTCAGTGCAGGGGCGATGAACACTGAAGCTTTCTTT.

The chain joins TRBV4-3 to TRBJ2-7, with TRBD1 matching 9 bases. J was trimmed by 2 bases and V by 2 bases; bases with no gene match: 4. The CDR3 has 15 amino acids. Germline V gives CDR1 LGHNA, CDR2 YSLEER. CDR3: CASSQRTGAAYEQYF. The CDR3 DNA reads TGCGCCAGCAGCCAAAGGACAGGGGCTGCCTACGAGCAGTACTTC.

This clone was detected ten times or more. The rearrangement joins TRBV29-1 to TRBJ2-1; D is uncertain. CDR1 SQVTM and CDR2 ANQGSEA come from the germline V gene. The CDR3 spans 12 residues. V was cut by 6 bases and J by 8 bases, with 14 bases left in between. CDR3 protein: CSVAPPRDEQFF. DNA for the CDR3: TGCAGCGTGGCCCCGCCAAGGGATGAGCAGTTCTTC.

The chain recombines TRBV28 with TRBJ1-2; weak D call: TRBD1 (5 bases). The CDR3 is made up of 14 amino acids. Germline values: CDR1 MDHEN, CDR2 SYDVKM. Trimming stripped 6 bases from V and 2 bases from J, with 13 bases between. DNA of the CDR3: TGTGCCAGCAGCCTCTTAGGGGAAAACTATGGCTACACCTTC. It codes for CASSLLGENYGYTF.

Here the CDR3 DNA reads TGTGCCAGCAGCTTAGAGGGCTATCGGAATGAGCAGTTCTTC. It yields the protein CASSLEGYRNEQFF. The V and J genes are TRBV11-3 and TRBJ2-1, with D hard to call. Germline V gene sequence: CDR1 SGHNT, CDR2 YENEEA. The ends were cut back, 0 bases at V and 7 bases at J, with 10 bases in the middle. The length of the CDR3 is 14 residues. Full variable domain (missing parts from reference TRBV11-3 and TRBJ2-1): EAGVVQSPRYKIIEKKQPVAFWCNPISGHNTLYWYLQNLGQGPELLIRYENEEAVDDSQLPKDRFSAERLKGVDSTLKIQPAELGDSAVYLCASSLEGYRNEQFFGPGTRLTVL.

V usage is TRBV29-1 and J usage is TRBJ1-2; TRBD1 agrees at 9 bases. V was pared by 3 bases and J by 8 bases, with 10 bases of the junction left unmatched. Germline V gene data show CDR1 as SQVTM and CDR2 as ANQGSEA. The CDR3 is 14 amino acids. The CDR3 DNA reads TGCAGCGTTGACGCGTTTTGGACAGGGGAGGGCTACACCTTC. Translated, it gives CSVDAFWTGEGYTF.

CDR3 region: CASRAGARETQYF. CDR3 coding DNA: TGTGCCAGCAGGGCAGGGGCCCGAGAGACCCAGTACTTC. This sequence joins TRBV27 and TRBJ2-5, with D possibly being TRBD1 (6 bases). Trimming pared 6 bases from V and 4 bases from J, leaving 12 bases between. Germline CDR1 and CDR2: MNHEY and SMNVEV (reference sequence). CDR3 size: 13 residues.

This clone was detected a few times. This chain joins TRBV7-6 and TRBJ1-1; the D is unclear. The CDR3 spans 13 residues. Trimming removed 5 bases from V and 3 bases from J, with 10 bases in between. Germline V CDR1 and CDR2: SGHVS, FNYEAQ. In DNA form, the CDR3 reads TGTGCCAGCAGCCCCGGGAGCCACACTGAAGCTTTCTTT. Amino acids: CASSPGSHTEAFF. Full variable domain (missing parts from reference TRBV7-6 and TRBJ1-1): GAGVSQSPRYKVTKRGQDVALRCDPISGHVSLYWYRQALGQGPEFLTYFNYEAQQDKSGLPNDRFSAERPEGSISTLTIQRTEQRDSAMYRCASSPGSHTEAFFGQGTRLTVV.

The V and J genes are TRBV9 and TRBJ1-4; the match to TRBD1 covers 8 bases. Germline assignment: CDR1 SGDLS and CDR2 YYNGEE. Trimming at V came to 1 base and at J to 7 bases, leaving 15 bases not matched to a gene. The CDR3 length is 18 residues. The CDR3 coding sequence is TGTGCCAGCAGCGTAAGACCACCTGGACAGGGAATGAGTGAAAAACTGTTTTTT. This gives the protein CASSVRPPGQGMSEKLFF.

The genes are TRBV2 and TRBJ1-2; D is uncertain. Per germline, CDR1 SNHLY and CDR2 FYNNEI. CDR3 length equals 12 residues. Trimming removed 4 bases at V and 4 bases at J, with 7 bases between. The CDR3 loop is CASSVAAYGYTF. The CDR3 DNA sequence: TGTGCCAGCAGTGTCGCGGCCTATGGCTACACCTTC.

This clone was observed a handful of times. The chain carries TRBV15 and TRBJ2-5; 8 nucleotides match TRBD2. There are 17 residues in the CDR3. Germline values: CDR1 LNHNV, CDR2 YYDKDF (reference sequence). J was trimmed by 6 bases and V by 0 bases; bases with no gene match: 12. CDR3 in amino acids: CATSRETSGGPYKTQYF. The CDR3 nucleotides are TGTGCCACCAGCAGAGAGACCAGCGGGGGCCCCTATAAGACCCAGTACTTC. The full variable domain, with the rest looked up from reference TRBV15 and TRBJ2-5, is DAMVIQNPRYQVTQFGKPVTLSCSQTLNHNVMYWYQQKSSQAPKLLFHYYDKDFNNEADTPDNFQSRRPNTSFCFLDIRSPGLGDTAMYLCATSRETSGGPYKTQYFGPGTRLLVL.

The chain links TRBV6-5 to TRBJ2-2; D may be TRBD1 or TRBD2 (6 bases each). The CDR3 is made up of 14 amino acids. Trimming pared 6 bases from V and 3 bases from J, leaving 11 bases between. The germline V gene has CDR1 MNHEY and CDR2 SVGAGI. CDR3 coding DNA: TGTGCCAGCAGCCGGGGGCGGGACACCGGGGAGCTGTTTTTT. Its translation: CASSRGRDTGELFF.

The V gene is TRBV4-2, the J gene TRBJ2-1; TRBD1 matches 11 bases. In germline, CDR1 is LGHNA, CDR2 YNFKEQ. V dropped 4 bases and J dropped 3; count of bases not matched to a gene: 2. The CDR3 length is 15 residues. The CDR3 protein is CASSRGTGGYNEQFF. The CDR3 nucleotides are TGTGCCAGCAGCCGTGGGACAGGGGGCTACAATGAGCAGTTCTTC.